The 15 T cell receptor beta chains listed next were all sequenced from one sample in a study of OX40 agonist ivuxolimab in advanced cancers. The protocol was immunoSEQ multiplex PCR, while the TCRdb copy is restricted to in-frame clones and leaves out a portion. The data show 92,000 or so clones, more than 80% seen once. Sample: CD4+ or CD8+ T cells sorted from blood, taken in a trial of the OX40 agonist ivuxolimab. These receptors were collected from an adult with an advanced solid tumor such as melanoma, head and neck, liver or kidney cancer.

This chain joins TRBV5-1 and TRBJ2-1; TRBD1 aligns across 11 bases. Germline V gene lookup returns CDR1 SGHRS and CDR2 YFSETQ. Trimming cost V 3 bases and J 7 bases; bases outside gene matches: 6. The CDR3 runs to 15 residues. The DNA for the CDR3 is TGCGCCAGCAGCTCGGGACAGGGGGATAGGAATGAGCAGTTCTTC. It yields the protein CASSSGQGDRNEQFF.

The chain carries TRBV28 and TRBJ1-2; D not certain. Germline CDR1 MDHEN, CDR2 SYDVKM. The V and J ends lost 8 bases and 2 bases respectively, with 6 bases between them. The CDR3 is made up of 11 amino acids. DNA of the CDR3: TGTGCCAGCGAGAGCAACTATGGCTACACCTTC. As protein: CASESNYGYTF.

The chain joins TRBV6-6 to TRBJ1-5; D call uncertain. Germline V gene lookup returns CDR1 MNHNY and CDR2 SVGAGI (reference sequence). The CDR3 totals 13 residues. Trimming stripped 1 base from V and 6 bases from J, with 7 bases between. CDR3 protein: CASSYLGSQPQHF. The CDR3 region has the DNA TGTGCCAGCAGTTACTTGGGGTCTCAGCCCCAGCATTTT.

The DNA for the CDR3 is TGTGCCAGTAGGGGAGGGGCGGCGTTTGATGAGCAGTTCTTC. Translating it yields CASRGGAAFDEQFF. J is TRBJ2-1 and V is TRBV19; TRBD2 agrees at 7 bases. From germline, CDR1 is LNHDA and CDR2 SQIVND (reference sequence). With V trimmed by 6 bases and J by 8 bases, 10 bases remained unmatched. The CDR3 totals 14 residues.

The chain combines TRBV7-9 with TRBJ2-7, with D perhaps given as TRBD1 or TRBD2 (5 bases each). The V gene's germline CDR1 is SEHNR and CDR2 FQNEAQ (reference sequence). CDR3 length: 14 residues. V was pared by 7 bases and J by 0 bases, with 13 bases between. The CDR3 nucleotides are TGTGCCAGCACCGTGGGACCGAGCTCCTACGAGCAGTACTTC. The encoded protein is CASTVGPSSYEQYF.

The CDR3 is CTSSHGPGLAGEEQFF. CDR3 in DNA: TGCACCAGCAGCCATGGGCCGGGACTAGCGGGAGAGGAGCAGTTCTTC. This chain uses TRBV1 with TRBJ2-1; the D call TRBD2 from the table was never checked on the DNA. TRBV1 represents a pseudogene. This CDR3 is 16 amino acids long.

The rearrangement links TRBV13 to TRBJ1-1; 8 bases are shared with TRBD1. With V trimmed by 4 bases and J by 0 bases, 7 bases remained unmatched. In germline, CDR1 is PRHDT, CDR2 FYEKMQ (reference sequence). CDR3 length equals 16 residues. CDR3 residues: CASSSNDRGLNTEAFF. CDR3 in DNA: TGTGCCAGCAGCTCTAACGACAGGGGTTTGAACACTGAAGCTTTCTTT.

The chain combines TRBV6-6 with TRBJ1-3; D is unclear. Deletions cut 6 bases from V and 0 bases from J, with 12 bases between. The CDR3 contains 15 residues. CDR1 and CDR2 from the germline V gene are MNHNY and SVGAGI (reference sequence). The CDR3 DNA reads TGTGCCAGCAGCGCCTCCAGGAGCTCTGGAAACACCATATATTTT. Protein sequence: CASSASRSSGNTIYF.

In this sample, this clone turned up a few times. The chain joins TRBV5-6 to TRBJ2-5, with unresolved D. Trimming left V 0 bases short and J 5 bases short, with 8 bases between. CDR1 is SGHDT and CDR2 is YYEEEE in the germline V gene. The CDR3 is 13 amino acids. Here the CDR3 DNA reads TGTGCCAGCAGCTTGGTTAGTAGGGAGACCCAGTACTTC. Translated, it gives CASSLVSRETQYF. Variable domain in full (rest from reference TRBV5-6 and TRBJ2-5): DAGVTQSPTHLIKTRGQQVTLRCSPKSGHDTVSWYQQALGQGPQFIFQYYEEEERQRGNFPDRFSGHQFPNYSSELNVNALLLGDSALYLCASSLVSRETQYFGPGTRLLVL.

The rearrangement uses TRBV11-2 and TRBJ1-2, with 12 bases aligning to TRBD1. The CDR3 has 14 residues. The J segment lost 8 bases and the V segment lost 5 bases, leaving 6 bases of the junction unmatched. Germline-derived CDR1 and CDR2 are SGHAT and FQNNGV. CDR3 nucleotide sequence: TGTGCCAGCAGCGAGGGACAGGGGGCTCTGGGCTACACCTTC. Amino acids: CASSEGQGALGYTF.

The chain couples TRBV10-3 to TRBJ2-7, with 8 bases aligning to TRBD1. Germline loops: CDR1 ENHRY, CDR2 SYGVKD. This CDR3 contains 15 residues. V shed 3 bases, J shed 4 bases, and the junction held 8 bases outside the gene matches. In DNA form, the CDR3 reads TGTGCCATCAGTGACGCGGGGACAGGAAAATACGAGCAGTACTTC. This codes for CAISDAGTGKYEQYF.

The genes are TRBV30 and TRBJ2-7, with 8 positions matching TRBD1. Germline V gives CDR1 GTSNPN, CDR2 SVGIG (reference sequence). Trimming cost V 0 bases and J 4 bases; bases outside gene matches: 5. CDR3 length: 14 amino acids. CDR3 nucleotide sequence: TGTGCCTGGAGTGTAATAGGACAGGGATACGAGCAGTACTTC. Its protein is CAWSVIGQGYEQYF.

The chain is built from TRBV7-8 and TRBJ2-2; TRBD2 matches at 15 bases. V shed 7 bases and J 3 bases; nucleotides not matched to a gene: 6. The CDR3 covers 17 residues. Germline V gene sequence: CDR1 SGHVS, CDR2 FQNEAQ. Written as DNA, the CDR3 is TGTGCCAGCATGACGGGACTAGCGGGAGGAGACACCGGGGAGCTGTTTTTT. Residues: CASMTGLAGGDTGELFF.

The genes are TRBV2 and TRBJ2-7, with unresolved D. Germline CDR1 is SNHLY and CDR2 is FYNNEI. The V gene lost 4 bases and the J gene lost 6 bases, with 28 bases spanning the gap. This CDR3 is 18 amino acids long. CDR3 protein: CASSALGKEGYGWPEQYF. Written as DNA, the CDR3 is TGTGCCAGCAGTGCGTTGGGAAAAGAAGGCTACGGTTGGCCCGAGCAGTACTTC. The variable domain in full, with the rest retrieved from reference TRBV2 and TRBJ2-7, is EPEVTQTPSHQVTQMGQEVILRCVPISNHLYFYWYRQILGQKVEFLVSFYNNEISEKSEIFDDQFSVERPDGSNFTLKIRSTKLEDSAMYFCASSALGKEGYGWPEQYFGPGTRLTVT.

CDR3 loop: CASNLGGTPGSEQYF. The CDR3 DNA reads as TGCGCCAGCAACCTAGGTGGGACCCCGGGATCCGAGCAGTACTTC. The J gene is TRBJ2-7, the V gene TRBV10-1; D assignment may be TRBD1 or TRBD2 (5 bases each). Germline loops: CDR1 WNHNN, CDR2 SYGVQD (reference sequence). V was clipped by 7 bases and J by 6 bases, with 22 bases between them. The CDR3 loop spans 15 amino acids.